A single sample is the source of the 24 T cell receptor beta chains below, sequenced in a study of blood T cell repertoires in COVID-19 (dated by TCRdb to the early 2020s). The method behind the library was the immunoSEQ multiplex PCR assay. In its TCRdb copy, this immuneACCESS table keeps in-frame sequences only and misses some clones. Where compared with another copy, unresolved V genes explain less than half of these, and the others have no known cause. The sample table shows approximately 98,000 clones, and roughly 80% are seen once. Around 11% of the sample comes from the top ten. Material: peripheral blood. The receptors come from a woman of 80 years or more with acute or convalescent COVID-19.

The chain is built from TRBV7-2 and TRBJ1-6; TRBD1 agrees at 7 bases. Germline V lookup: CDR1 SGHTA, CDR2 FQGNSA. V lost 5 bases to trimming and J lost 4 bases; unmatched junction nucleotides: 5. There are 15 residues in the CDR3. Here the CDR3 DNA reads TGTGCCAGCAGCCCAGGACAGGTTTATAATTCACCCCTCCACTTT. It codes for CASSPGQVYNSPLHF.

The J gene is TRBJ1-1, the V gene TRBV11-2, with a tentative D call TRBD1 (6 bases). The CDR3 contains 13 residues. Germline V gene sequence: CDR1 SGHAT, CDR2 FQNNGV. V was trimmed by 5 bases and J by 0 bases, leaving 7 bases between them. The DNA of the CDR3 is TGTGCCAGCAGCGGACAGTTGAACACTGAAGCTTTCTTT. This sequence encodes CASSGQLNTEAFF.

DNA for the CDR3: TGTGCCATCAGTGACTTCGTAGGGGGCACCACCTCTGGGGCCAACGTCCTGACTTTC. Translating it yields CAISDFVGGTTSGANVLTF. This rearrangement joins TRBV10-3 to TRBJ2-6; 7 bases are a match to TRBD1. J was trimmed by 0 bases and V by 3 bases; bases with no gene match: 11. Per the germline V gene, CDR1 is ENHRY and CDR2 is SYGVKD. CDR3 length: 19 residues.

This chain uses TRBV7-9 with TRBJ1-2, with D perhaps matching TRBD1 (5 bases). The V gene lost 3 bases and the J gene lost 2 bases, with 10 bases spanning the gap. From germline, CDR1 is SEHNR and CDR2 FQNEAQ (reference sequence). CDR3 length: 14 amino acids. The CDR3: CASSLVRTNYGYTF. Here the CDR3 DNA reads TGTGCCAGCAGCTTGGTCCGGACAAACTATGGCTACACCTTC.

This chain links TRBV28 with TRBJ2-7, with D perhaps TRBD1 (6 bases). The germline gives CDR1 MDHEN, CDR2 SYDVKM. V was shortened by 6 bases and J by 2 bases, with 11 bases between the two germline ends. There are 13 residues in the CDR3. The DNA for the CDR3 is TGTGCCAGCAGGAATACAGGGACCTACGAGCAGTACTTC. Its protein product is CASRNTGTYEQYF.

The chain couples TRBV5-1 to TRBJ1-1, with D uncertain. The CDR3 runs to 14 residues. Trimming stripped 4 bases from V and 1 base from J, with 11 bases between. Per germline, CDR1 SGHRS and CDR2 YFSETQ. CDR3 in amino acids: CASSQNGGNTEAFF. The CDR3 DNA reads as TGCGCCAGCAGCCAAAACGGTGGGAACACTGAAGCTTTCTTT.

Turning to this clone: One end of the junction is discordant with germline, which a read error may explain. The CDR3 here is CASRSEYDYTF. Written as DNA, the CDR3 is TGTGCCAGCAGGTCGGAGTATGACTACACCTTC. The chain has TRBV2 and TRBJ1-2, with D unclear. From germline, CDR1 is SNHLY and CDR2 FYNNEI. The CDR3 covers 11 residues.

In regard to this clone: The same CDR3 also results from other DNA sequences found in this sample. V is TRBV5-1 and J is TRBJ2-5; perhaps TRBD1 as D (6 bases). The CDR3 has 13 residues. From germline, CDR1 is SGHRS and CDR2 YFSETQ. V was trimmed by 0 bases and J by 5 bases, leaving 8 bases between them. CDR3 nucleotide sequence: TGCGCCAGCAGCTTGGACAGGGCGGAGACCCAGTACTTC. Residues: CASSLDRAETQYF.

J is TRBJ1-5 and V is TRBV6-2 or TRBV6-3; TRBD1 aligns across 7 bases. CDR1 MNHEY and CDR2 SVGEGT come from the germline V gene. J was trimmed by 5 bases and V by 5 bases; bases with no gene match: 6. The CDR3 is made up of 14 amino acids. The CDR3 reads CASSPDREDQPQHF. The CDR3 DNA reads TGTGCCAGCAGTCCCGACAGGGAGGATCAGCCCCAGCATTTT.

This chain links TRBV5-1 with TRBJ2-6, with D maybe TRBD2 (6 bases). The V gene's germline CDR1 is SGHRS and CDR2 YFSETQ. This CDR3 region has 18 residues. Trimming took 0 bases from V and 0 from J, leaving 13 bases between them. The CDR3 bases are TGCGCCAGCAGCTTGGCGGGACTGATTCTCTCTGGGGCCAACGTCCTGACTTTC. It is translated as CASSLAGLILSGANVLTF.

This rearrangement joins TRBV5-5 to TRBJ1-3; 9 nucleotides match TRBD1. The CDR3 sequence is 13 residues long. Germline V gene data show CDR1 as SGHKS and CDR2 as YYEKEE (reference sequence). V shed 10 bases, J shed 4 bases, and the junction held 6 bases outside the gene matches. The CDR3 DNA reads TGTGCCCCACCGGGACAGGGAGGAAACACCATATATTTT. This sequence encodes CAPPGQGGNTIYF.

This clone appeared a few times. The rearrangement uses TRBV3-1 (or the pseudogene TRBV3-2) and TRBJ1-6; unclear D gene. V was shortened by 7 bases and J by 10 bases, with 20 bases between the two germline ends. The CDR3 loop spans 15 amino acids. CDR1 is LGHDT and CDR2 is YNNKEL in the germline V gene (reference sequence). In DNA, the CDR3 is TGTGCCAGCATTGAGTCCCGGGTTGCTGGATCACCCCTCCACTTT. Its protein product is CASIESRVAGSPLHF.

The chain employs TRBV10-3 and TRBJ2-7, with 9 bases that match TRBD2. From germline, CDR1 is ENHRY and CDR2 SYGVKD. This CDR3 spans 14 amino acids. Trimming took 6 bases from V and 2 from J; bases not matched to a gene: 5. The CDR3 DNA follows: TGTGCCATCAGAGGGACTAGCCTCACCTACGAGCAGTACTTC. Protein sequence: CAIRGTSLTYEQYF.

This clone was recorded only once. The genes are TRBV5-1 and TRBJ2-3; perhaps TRBD1 as D (5 bases). CDR3 length: 13 amino acids. CDR1 is SGHRS and CDR2 is YFSETQ in the germline V gene. V dropped 7 bases and J dropped 0 bases, with 9 bases sitting between them. This CDR3 reads CASAGASTDTQYF. The CDR3 region has the DNA TGCGCCAGCGCTGGGGCTAGCACAGATACGCAGTATTTT.

This clone has just a few counts. The rearrangement joins TRBV30 to TRBJ1-5; the match to TRBD1 covers 7 bases. The J segment lost 3 bases and the V segment lost 4 bases, leaving 3 bases of the junction unmatched. CDR1 is GTSNPN and CDR2 is SVGIG in the germline V gene (reference sequence). This CDR3 is built from 13 residues. This CDR3 is CAWTGQVNQPQHF. For the CDR3, the DNA is TGTGCCTGGACCGGACAGGTCAATCAGCCCCAGCATTTT.

This clone appeared a few times. The rearrangement links TRBV3-1 (or the pseudogene TRBV3-2) to TRBJ2-7; 9 bases fit TRBD1. The germline gives CDR1 LGHDT, CDR2 YNNKEL (reference sequence). This CDR3 comprises 16 residues. V gave up 1 base and J gave up 4 bases; unmatched junction bases: 8. The CDR3 region has the DNA TGTGCCAGCAGCCAAGGATTGGGACAGGGCGTTTACGAGCAGTACGTC. Translation: CASSQGLGQGVYEQYV.

The chain recombines TRBV28 with TRBJ2-5; maybe TRBD1 (5 bases). Trimming took off 7 bases at V and 1 base at J, with 16 bases between the two ends. The CDR3 covers 15 residues. Germline CDR1 and CDR2: MDHEN and SYDVKM. Written as DNA, the CDR3 is TGTGCCAGCACCACGTGGGGCGGTGGCCAAGAGACCCAGTACTTC. Protein product: CASTTWGGGQETQYF.

The chain joins TRBV7-8 to TRBJ1-1, with D unclear. Germline assignment: CDR1 SGHVS and CDR2 FQNEAQ. The V gene lost 6 bases and the J gene lost 1 base, with 12 bases spanning the gap. The CDR3 sequence is 14 residues long. CDR3 residues: CASSQDISNTEAFF. For the CDR3, the DNA is TGTGCCAGCAGTCAAGACATCTCGAACACTGAAGCTTTCTTT.

This clone was seen a single time. V gene TRBV9 combines with J gene TRBJ1-4; no clear D gene. Trimming pared 0 bases from V and 3 bases from J, leaving 12 bases between. The CDR3 is 16 residues long. Germline V CDR1 and CDR2: SGDLS, YYNGEE. CDR3 protein: CASSVGSLLSNEKLFF. DNA of the CDR3: TGTGCCAGCAGCGTAGGCAGTCTGTTATCTAATGAAAAACTGTTTTTT.

In this sample, this clone turned up a few times. The rearrangement links TRBV19 to TRBJ1-5, with a weak D call TRBD1 (5 bases). The V end lost 4 bases, the J end lost 2 bases, and 9 bases lay between the germline ends. In germline, CDR1 is LNHDA, CDR2 SQIVND (reference sequence). The CDR3 length is 14 residues. CDR3 amino acids: CASSTGLGNQPQHF. The CDR3 nucleotides read TGTGCCAGTAGTACAGGGTTAGGCAATCAGCCCCAGCATTTT.

J is TRBJ2-7 and V is TRBV29-1, with 9 bases aligning to TRBD1. Germline V gives CDR1 SQVTM, CDR2 ANQGSEA. The CDR3 has 12 amino acids. V gave up 4 bases and J gave up 5 bases; unmatched junction bases: 3. The DNA for the CDR3 is TGCAGCGTTGCCACAGGGGGCAACGAGCAGTACGTC. Translating gives CSVATGGNEQYV.

This clone was observed a single time. The rearrangement uses TRBV2 and TRBJ1-2, with 9 bases that match TRBD1. V was pared by 7 bases and J by 6 bases, with 15 bases of the junction left unmatched. There are 16 residues in the CDR3. Germline V lookup: CDR1 SNHLY, CDR2 FYNNEI. CDR3 bases: TGTGCCAGCATAATAGATTCAAGGACAGGGGTACATGGCTACACCTTC. Amino acids: CASIIDSRTGVHGYTF.

This chain links TRBV28 with TRBJ1-1, with 7 bases that match TRBD1. The CDR3 has 17 residues. CDR1 is MDHEN and CDR2 is SYDVKM in the germline V gene. V was pared by 7 bases and J by 0 bases, with 14 bases of the junction left unmatched. The CDR3 sequence is CASTEQGPPGLNTEAFF. DNA for the CDR3: TGTGCCAGCACCGAACAGGGGCCGCCTGGCCTGAACACTGAAGCTTTCTTT.

V and J are TRBV24-1 and TRBJ2-6; 8 nucleotides match TRBD1. The germline gives CDR1 KGHDR, CDR2 SFDVKD. CDR3 length equals 14 residues. V lost 7 bases and J lost 13; bases outside the gene matches: 11. The CDR3 reads CATSPGGQLNVLTF. In DNA form, the CDR3 reads TGTGCCACCAGCCCAGGGGGCCAACTAAATGTCCTGACTTTC.